This T cell receptor beta chain was found in a study of neoadjuvant anti-PD-1 for oral cavity cancer. Findings and limits, study-wide: Each response group had just a few patients in TCR analyses.

Germline loops: CDR1 SGDLS, CDR2 YYNGEE. The CDR3 consists of 14 residues. V trimming: 0 bases; J trimming: 8 bases; junction bases outside the gene matches: 7. Libraries were prepared by immunoSEQ multiplex PCR; TCRdb keeps only in-frame clonotypes and omits some of them. The profile shows about 68,000 clones, 70% to 90% of them singletons. Time point: after neoadjuvant nivolumab, at surgical resection. Patients had HPV-negative, locally advanced oral cavity squamous cell carcinoma. Of note for this clone: The antigen is unknown.

The TCR was taken from a person aged 35-79 years with oral cavity squamous cell carcinoma. The chain uses TRBV9 and TRBJ1-2; 7 nucleotides line up with TRBD1. Sequences were derived from PBMCs, sampled after nivolumab (anti-PD-1) treatment. The CDR3 loop is CASSVGGKGGGYTF. In DNA, the CDR3 is TGTGCCAGCAGCGTAGGGGGTAAAGGGGGCGGCTACACCTTC.